Reported below is one T cell receptor beta chain. Germline lookup yields CDR1 MGHDK and CDR2 SYGVNS. CDR3 size: 15 residues. V trimming: 4 bases; J trimming: 7 bases; junction bases outside the gene matches: 9. These data come from a study of shared clonotypes between healthy human individuals. Across the study: The study used three CD4 naive, three CD4 memory, two CD8 naive and one CD8 memory plate per donor.

Profiled with immunoSEQ multiplex PCR; TCRdb holds only in-frame clones, not every one. The data show 2 million to 2.5 million clones, about nine tenths seen once. V gene TRBV25-1 combines with J gene TRBJ2-1; 8 nucleotides match TRBD2. The receptor comes from a man younger than 35 in good health. Some clones in this sample may be carry-over from other donors' samples. Specimen: naive CD4+ T cells from PBMCs. Subset reported: CD45RA+ positively selected. CDR3 nucleotides: TGTGCCAGCAGTGTTACGGGAGGGCGGGGGAATGAGCAGTTCTTC. This sequence encodes CASSVTGGRGNEQFF.